Following are 25 T cell receptor beta chains from one sample sequenced in a study of identifying expanded T cells in peripheral blood. Here immunoSEQ multiplex PCR was the method, and the copy in TCRdb shows in-frame clones only, minus some. The sample records 100,000 to 150,000 clones, around 84% being singletons. Sequenced input: blood. The receptors here all came from a person between 18 and 75 years old in good health.

The chain links TRBV15 to TRBJ1-3; D ambiguous. Germline lookup yields CDR1 LNHNV and CDR2 YYDKDF (reference sequence). The length of the CDR3 is 15 residues. The ends were cut back, 2 bases at V and 0 bases at J, with 8 bases in the middle. CDR3 sequence reads: CATSRQVASGNTIYF. In DNA, the CDR3 is TGTGCCACCAGCAGACAGGTCGCCTCTGGAAACACCATATATTTT.

Of note for this clone: One end of the junction does not line up with germline, which may come from a read error. The chain is built from TRBV2 and TRBJ1-2; 8 nucleotides align to TRBD1. The length of the CDR3 is 13 residues. Germline V gives CDR1 SNHLY, CDR2 FYNNEI. The DNA for the CDR3 is TGTGCCAGCCTACAGGGGGTGTTCTATGTCTACACCTTC. Amino acid sequence: CASLQGVFYVYTF. Combining the CDR3 with reference TRBV2 and TRBJ1-2 gives the whole variable domain EPEVTQTPSHQVTQMGQEVILRCVPISNHLYFYWYRQILGQKVEFLVSFYNNEISEKSEIFDDQFSVERPDGSNFTLKIRSTKLEDSAMYFCASLQGVFYVYTFGSGTRLTVV.

The chain recombines TRBV5-8 with TRBJ1-4, with D possibly being TRBD1 (5 bases). Trimming stripped 2 bases from V and 0 bases from J, with 11 bases between. CDR1 and CDR2 (germline): SGHTS, YDEGEE. The CDR3 runs 16 residues. Here the CDR3 reads CASSFQTATTNEKLFF. The CDR3 DNA reads TGTGCCAGCAGCTTTCAGACAGCGACAACTAATGAAAAACTGTTTTTT.

The V and J genes are TRBV19 and TRBJ1-2; weak D call: TRBD1 (6 bases). Germline V gene sequence: CDR1 LNHDA, CDR2 SQIVND (reference sequence). The CDR3 has 16 amino acids. Trimming took 8 bases from V and 5 from J, leaving 24 bases between them. This chain's CDR3 is CASADPGAPRGYGYTF. CDR3 bases: TGTGCCAGTGCAGACCCGGGGGCTCCCCGAGGGTATGGCTACACCTTC.

V gene TRBV9 combines with J gene TRBJ1-1; D gene ambiguous. The CDR3 spans 13 residues. V was clipped by 4 bases and J by 11 bases, with 18 bases between them. CDR1 is SGDLS and CDR2 is YYNGEE in the germline V gene. The DNA for the CDR3 is TGTGCCAGCAGCCCGAGCGGGCGCGCCGCGGCTTTCTTT. It is translated as CASSPSGRAAAFF.

This clone has only one observation. The gene calls are TRBV19 and TRBJ2-1, with 7 positions matching TRBD1. The J segment lost 0 bases and the V segment lost 5 bases, leaving 7 bases of the junction unmatched. Germline values: CDR1 LNHDA, CDR2 SQIVND (reference sequence). The CDR3 contains 16 residues. CDR3 in DNA: TGTGCCAGTAGTGGTTGGGACAGTAGCTCCTACAATGAGCAGTTCTTC. As protein: CASSGWDSSSYNEQFF.

The chain joins TRBV10-1 to TRBJ1-2; 7 bases agree with TRBD1. Germline lookup yields CDR1 WNHNN and CDR2 SYGVQD (reference sequence). V shed 5 bases, J shed 4 bases, and the junction held 4 bases outside the gene matches. The CDR3 extends over 13 amino acids. The CDR3 DNA reads TGCGCCAGCAGTATTGACAGGGCCTATGGCTACACCTTC. This encodes CASSIDRAYGYTF.

The chain recombines TRBV15 with TRBJ2-1; unclear D gene. V gave up 3 bases and J gave up 0 bases, with 12 bases separating them. Germline lookup yields CDR1 LNHNV and CDR2 YYDKDF (reference sequence). This CDR3 has 16 residues. The CDR3, as DNA: TGTGCCACCAGCAGTGAGAAGTCGAGCTCCTACAATGAGCAGTTCTTC. Translated, it gives CATSSEKSSSYNEQFF.

The chain combines TRBV6-1 with TRBJ2-2, with D possibly TRBD2 on 6 matching bases. V was pared by 6 bases and J by 4 bases, with 15 bases between. The CDR3 is 15 residues long. Germline CDR1 and CDR2: MNHNS and SASEGT. Here the CDR3 reads CASRIWGTFTGELFF. CDR3 sequence (DNA): TGTGCCAGCAGAATTTGGGGGACTTTCACCGGGGAGCTGTTTTTT.

The V and J genes are TRBV6-1 and TRBJ2-1, with D tentatively TRBD2 (5 bases). The CDR3 runs to 15 residues. V was pared by 6 bases and J by 0 bases, with 12 bases between. Germline V gives CDR1 MNHNS, CDR2 SASEGT. The CDR3 DNA sequence: TGTGCCAGCAGGCCGGACTTTAGCTCCTACAATGAGCAGTTCTTC. Translation gives CASRPDFSSYNEQFF.

The V gene is TRBV5-6, the J gene TRBJ1-6; tentatively, D is TRBD1 (5 bases). This CDR3 has 13 residues. Trimming removed 3 bases from V and 14 bases from J, with 15 bases in between. CDR1 is SGHDT, CDR2 YYEEEE, per germline. The CDR3 nucleotides are TGTGCCAGCAGCTGGACAACCTCACTGGCCCTCCACTTT. This sequence encodes CASSWTTSLALHF.

The rearrangement links TRBV7-8 to TRBJ2-7, with D perhaps TRBD2 (6 bases). Between the trimmed V and J ends, which lost 11 bases and 3 bases, there was a span of 17 bases. Germline-derived CDR1 and CDR2 are SGHVS and FQNEAQ. The CDR3 covers 13 residues. This chain's CDR3 is CASSEGRLYEQYF. In DNA form, the CDR3 reads TGTGCCTCTTCGGAGGGGCGGCTCTACGAGCAGTACTTC.

This chain links TRBV7-6 with TRBJ2-7; D remains ambiguous. The CDR3 has 12 residues. Germline V gene lookup returns CDR1 SGHVS and CDR2 FNYEAQ. Trimming left V 1 base short and J 6 bases short, with 7 bases between. In nucleotides, the CDR3 is TGTGCCAGCAGCTTAGGGGGTGCCGAGCAGTACTTC. This encodes CASSLGGAEQYF.

The chain employs TRBV4-1 and TRBJ2-5; no clear D. CDR1 is MGHRA, CDR2 YSYEKL, per germline. V was pared by 4 bases and J by 4 bases, with 10 bases between. The CDR3 extends over 13 amino acids. The CDR3 spells CASSLWRTETQYF. The CDR3 DNA sequence: TGCGCCAGCAGCCTATGGCGAACAGAGACCCAGTACTTC.

The chain has TRBV10-3 and TRBJ1-2; TRBD1 matches at 7 bases. Losses at the gene ends were 6 bases for V and 4 bases for J; bases not matched to a gene: 8. This CDR3 contains 14 residues. Germline-derived CDR1 and CDR2 are ENHRY and SYGVKD. CDR3 in amino acids: CAIRRDSYPYGYTF. The CDR3 bases are TGTGCCATCAGACGGGACAGCTATCCCTATGGCTACACCTTC.

The CDR3 reads CASSIQGFEQFF. DNA for the CDR3: TGTGCCAGCAGTATACAGGGTTTCGAGCAGTTCTTC. The chain uses TRBV2 and TRBJ2-1; perhaps TRBD1 as D (6 bases). Trimming took off 5 bases at V and 10 bases at J, with 12 bases between the two ends. In germline, CDR1 is SNHLY, CDR2 FYNNEI. There are 12 residues in the CDR3. The whole variable domain, filled in from reference TRBV2 and TRBJ2-1, reads EPEVTQTPSHQVTQMGQEVILRCVPISNHLYFYWYRQILGQKVEFLVSFYNNEISEKSEIFDDQFSVERPDGSNFTLKIRSTKLEDSAMYFCASSIQGFEQFFGPGTRLTVL.

The rearrangement uses TRBV5-4 and TRBJ2-2, with D uncertain. The germline V gene encodes CDR1 SGHNT and CDR2 YYREEE (reference sequence). V dropped 5 bases and J dropped 0 bases, with 20 bases sitting between them. The CDR3 is 18 amino acids. The CDR3 nucleotides read TGTGCCAGCAGTCCTCCGGGTCAGAATCCAGCGAACACCGGGGAGCTGTTTTTT. It encodes CASSPPGQNPANTGELFF.

The V gene is TRBV4-3, the J gene TRBJ2-1; D remains ambiguous. CDR1 is LGHNA and CDR2 is YSLEER in the germline V gene. The CDR3 sequence is 16 residues long. V was shortened by 1 base and J by 6 bases, with 16 bases between the two germline ends. The CDR3 here is CASSQGHVPPGNEQFF. The CDR3 bases are TGCGCCAGCAGCCAAGGACACGTGCCGCCGGGCAATGAGCAGTTCTTC.

This rearrangement joins TRBV4-1 to TRBJ2-3; tentatively, D is TRBD1 or TRBD2 (5 bases each). Trimming left V 4 bases short and J 4 bases short, with 9 bases between. The germline CDR1 and CDR2 sequences are MGHRA and YSYEKL. The CDR3 covers 13 residues. This CDR3 is CASSPQGADTQYF. The CDR3 DNA sequence: TGCGCCAGCAGCCCTCAGGGAGCAGATACGCAGTATTTT.

V usage is TRBV5-6 and J usage is TRBJ2-7, with D unresolved. The CDR3 consists of 14 residues. The germline CDR1 and CDR2 sequences are SGHDT and YYEEEE. Trimming removed 0 bases from V and 4 bases from J, with 11 bases in between. In nucleotides, the CDR3 is TGTGCCAGCAGCTTGGCCGGACCGATATACGAGCAGTACTTC. Translating gives CASSLAGPIYEQYF.

The chain employs TRBV6-1 and TRBJ1-2, with 10 positions matching TRBD1. The CDR3 extends over 15 amino acids. From germline, CDR1 is MNHNS and CDR2 SASEGT. V lost 7 bases and J lost 8; bases outside the gene matches: 13. The CDR3 DNA reads as TGTGCCAGCACTCTGGGAAGACAGGGGGCGGAAGGCTACACCTTC. Its protein is CASTLGRQGAEGYTF.

The chain combines TRBV7-2 with TRBJ2-1; 14 nucleotides align to TRBD2. Germline assignment: CDR1 SGHTA and CDR2 FQGNSA. This CDR3 is built from 16 residues. Trimming took 5 bases from V and 4 from J; bases not matched to a gene: 4. For the CDR3, the DNA is TGTGCCAGCAGCCGACTAGCGGGGGGGCGTTACAATGAGCAGTTCTTC. The encoded protein is CASSRLAGGRYNEQFF.

The chain couples TRBV2 to TRBJ1-5; TRBD1 agrees at 7 bases. This CDR3 comprises 14 residues. The V gene's germline CDR1 is SNHLY and CDR2 FYNNEI. V gave up 6 bases and J gave up 0 bases; unmatched junction bases: 2. This CDR3 reads CASRQGYSNQPQHF. In DNA form, the CDR3 reads TGTGCCAGCAGACAGGGGTATAGCAATCAGCCCCAGCATTTT.

The chain joins TRBV4-3 to TRBJ1-2; perhaps TRBD1 as D (5 bases). CDR1 LGHNA and CDR2 YSLEER come from the germline V gene. CDR3 length: 15 amino acids. V lost 5 bases, J lost 2 bases, and 15 bases lay in between. DNA for the CDR3: TGCGCCAGCAGCGCTCGCAGGGACTCGAACTATGGCTACACCTTC. This translates into CASSARRDSNYGYTF.

The genes are TRBV18 and TRBJ1-1, with 7 bases matching TRBD1. The CDR3 is 14 residues long. Losses at the gene ends were 5 bases for V and 1 base for J; bases not matched to a gene: 4. Germline V lookup: CDR1 KGHSH, CDR2 LQKENI. CDR3 sequence (DNA): TGTGCCAGCTCATTTGGACAGGCGAACACTGAAGCTTTCTTT. It encodes CASSFGQANTEAFF. Full variable domain (missing parts from reference TRBV18 and TRBJ1-1): NAGVMQNPRHLVRRRGQEARLRCSPMKGHSHVYWYRQLPEEGLKFMVYLQKENIIDESGMPKERFSAEFPKEGPSILRIQQVVRGDSAAYFCASSFGQANTEAFFGQGTRLTVV.